A single sample gave rise to the 28 T cell receptor beta chains below, sequenced in a study of cytomegalovirus exposure and HLA in healthy donors. The PCR employed 60 Vbeta primers together with 13 Jbeta primers. Profiling relied on immunoSEQ multiplex PCR, and the TCRdb table lists in-frame clones only, not all of them. The sample holds 120,000 or so clones, 81% seen once. Sequenced sample: PBMCs. These receptors all stem from a man younger than 35 in good health and CMV-seropositive.

Only one count was recorded for this clone. This chain connects TRBV5-1 to TRBJ1-2, with a weak D call TRBD1 (5 bases). The CDR3 spans 16 residues. Per germline, CDR1 SGHRS and CDR2 YFSETQ. The V gene lost 3 bases and the J gene lost 8 bases, with 23 bases spanning the gap. CDR3 in DNA: TGCGCCAGCAGCTCCGGGGGTTGGGGGGAGACTGGAGGCTACACCTTC. Residues: CASSSGGWGETGGYTF.

The genes are TRBV14 and TRBJ1-2; 7 nucleotides agree with TRBD1. CDR1 SGHDN and CDR2 FVKESK come from the germline V gene. V gave up 5 bases and J gave up 2 bases; unmatched junction bases: 14. The CDR3 consists of 17 residues. In nucleotides, the CDR3 is TGTGCCAGCAGCAAATCCACCCGGGACAGAGGCAACTATGGCTACACCTTC. This encodes CASSKSTRDRGNYGYTF. Full variable domain (outside the CDR3, taken from reference TRBV14 and TRBJ1-2): EAGVTQFPSHSVIEKGQTVTLRCDPISGHDNLYWYRRVMGKEIKFLLHFVKESKQDESGMPNNRFLAERTGGTYSTLKVQPAELEDSGVYFCASSKSTRDRGNYGYTFGSGTRLTVV.

In its sample, this clone was seen a few times. The genes are TRBV30 and TRBJ1-1; 7 nucleotides agree with TRBD1. J lost 8 bases, V lost 4 bases, and 22 bases had no gene match. CDR1 is GTSNPN and CDR2 is SVGIG in the germline V gene (reference sequence). The CDR3 extends over 17 amino acids. The CDR3 nucleotides are TGTGCCTGGACCTCATCGACTTGGAGAGGGGGCGCGGGAGAAGCTTTCTTT. It is translated as CAWTSSTWRGGAGEAFF.

The J gene is TRBJ2-3, the V gene TRBV4-3; maybe TRBD2 (6 bases). The CDR3 runs 14 residues. V lost 1 base to trimming and J lost 4 bases, with 9 bases between them. Germline V gene sequence: CDR1 LGHNA, CDR2 YSLEER. The chain's CDR3 is CASSQGRESDTQYF. The CDR3 DNA is TGCGCCAGCAGCCAAGGGAGGGAGTCAGATACGCAGTATTTT.

This clone was seen once. V usage is TRBV15 and J usage is TRBJ2-1; TRBD1 matches 7 bases. The CDR3 totals 18 residues. V shed 3 bases, J shed 1 base, and the junction held 12 bases outside the gene matches. Germline V lookup: CDR1 LNHNV, CDR2 YYDKDF (reference sequence). The CDR3 here is CATSRRGNRGDSYNEQFF. The CDR3 DNA reads TGTGCCACCAGCAGGAGAGGTAACAGGGGTGATTCCTACAATGAGCAGTTCTTC.

The DNA of the CDR3 is TGTGCCAGTACGGGAGGGGCTAGCGGGACTAAGCGGACCTACGAGCAGTACTTC. This translates into CASTGGASGTKRTYEQYF. This chain joins TRBV2 and TRBJ2-7, with 9 positions matching TRBD2. J lost 2 bases, V lost 9 bases, and 20 bases had no gene match. Germline CDR1 SNHLY, CDR2 FYNNEI. This CDR3 region has 18 residues.

V and J are TRBV11-2 and TRBJ2-1; possibly TRBD2 for D (5 bases). The CDR3 covers 14 residues. Trimming cost V 1 base and J 8 bases, with 12 bases left between them. Germline CDR1 reads SGHAT; CDR2 reads FQNNGV. The CDR3 is CASSLAGYGDEQFF. For the CDR3, the DNA is TGTGCCAGCAGCTTAGCAGGTTACGGGGATGAGCAGTTCTTC. The entire variable domain, with the rest obtained from reference TRBV11-2 and TRBJ2-1, is as follows: EAGVAQSPRYKIIEKRQSVAFWCNPISGHATLYWYQQILGQGPKLLIQFQNNGVVDDSQLPKDRFSAERLKGVDSTLKIQPAKLEDSAVYLCASSLAGYGDEQFFGPGTRLTVL.

The rearrangement joins TRBV7-9 to TRBJ1-3; D not resolved. V lost 3 bases, J lost 0 bases, and 12 bases lay in between. The CDR3 runs 16 residues. The germline V gene has CDR1 SEHNR and CDR2 FQNEAQ (reference sequence). The CDR3 loop is CASSLRSLLSGNTIYF. The CDR3 region has the DNA TGTGCCAGCAGCTTGAGGTCGCTTCTCTCTGGAAACACCATATATTTT.

The chain links TRBV7-2 to TRBJ1-1; D is ambiguous. Trimming removed 5 bases from V and 11 bases from J, with 15 bases in between. The CDR3 is made up of 12 amino acids. Germline V CDR1 and CDR2: SGHTA, FQGNSA. The CDR3, as DNA: TGTGCCAGCAGCCGGGATGGGCCCTGGGCTTTCTTT. Translation: CASSRDGPWAFF. The variable domain in full, with the rest retrieved from reference TRBV7-2 and TRBJ1-1, is GAGVSQSPSNKVTEKGKDVELRCDPISGHTALYWYRQSLGQGLEFLIYFQGNSAPDKSGLPSDRFSAERTGGSVSTLTIQRTQQEDSAVYLCASSRDGPWAFFGQGTRLTVV.

The chain links TRBV21-1 to TRBJ2-2; TRBD1 was called by the table and not checked on the DNA. TRBV21-1 is flagged as a pseudogene. This CDR3 is 16 amino acids long. The CDR3 DNA reads as TGTGCCAGGTTTTTACTTTCGGGACAGGGGTCCGGGGAGCTGTTTTTT. Encoded protein: CARFLLSGQGSGELFF.

This chain joins TRBV6-6 and TRBJ1-3, with TRBD1 as a possible D gene (6 bases). This CDR3 region has 16 residues. The V end was cut by 7 bases, the J end by 0 bases, with 16 bases between. Germline CDR1 MNHNY, CDR2 SVGAGI (reference sequence). CDR3 DNA sequence: TGTGCCAGCACCCACCACAGGGCCTACTCTGGAAACACCATATATTTT. This gives the protein CASTHHRAYSGNTIYF.

In nucleotides, the CDR3 is TGTGCCAGCAGCTCAGACAGGAACCAAGAGACCCAGTACTTC. Its translation: CASSSDRNQETQYF. The chain uses TRBV11-2 and TRBJ2-5; TRBD1 might be the D (6 bases). The CDR3 loop spans 14 amino acids. CDR1 and CDR2 (germline): SGHAT, FQNNGV. V gave up 4 bases and J gave up 0 bases, with 9 bases separating them.

The rearrangement uses TRBV18 and TRBJ1-2; 9 bases are a match to TRBD1. CDR3 size: 15 residues. Germline CDR1 reads KGHSH; CDR2 reads LQKENI. After removal of 6 bases from V and 4 bases from J, the junction contained 9 bases not matched to a gene. This CDR3 is CASSVRTGEAYGYTF. Written as DNA, the CDR3 is TGTGCCAGCTCGGTGCGGACAGGGGAGGCCTATGGCTACACCTTC.

The rearrangement links TRBV15 to TRBJ1-1; 9 bases align to TRBD1. This CDR3 is built from 20 residues. In germline, CDR1 is LNHNV, CDR2 YYDKDF (reference sequence). V shed 1 base, J shed 4 bases, and the junction held 19 bases outside the gene matches. CDR3 loop: CATSRGLAGQGSGGPTEAFF. CDR3 bases: TGTGCCACCAGCAGAGGGTTGGCGGGACAGGGTTCCGGAGGACCCACTGAAGCTTTCTTT.

V is TRBV30 and J is TRBJ1-4; D is unclear. V was shortened by 1 base and J by 4 bases, with 7 bases between the two germline ends. The CDR3 is 13 amino acids. Germline V lookup: CDR1 GTSNPN, CDR2 SVGIG (reference sequence). The DNA for the CDR3 is TGTGCCTGGAGTGGGGCCCTTAATGAAAAACTGTTTTTT. Residues: CAWSGALNEKLFF.

This chain joins TRBV4-1 and TRBJ1-1; no reliable D call. The CDR3 is made up of 14 amino acids. The V and J ends lost 1 base and 8 bases respectively, with 14 bases between them. Germline V gene lookup returns CDR1 MGHRA and CDR2 YSYEKL. In DNA, the CDR3 is TGCGCCAGCAGCCAAGTTAGTAAGAAGGAGGAAGCTTTCTTT. This sequence encodes CASSQVSKKEEAFF.

The CDR3: CASSEDRNSFRGYTF. The CDR3, as DNA: TGCGCCAGCAGTGAGGATAGAAACTCGTTCCGTGGCTACACCTTC. The chain is built from TRBV10-1 and TRBJ1-2; D unresolved. CDR1 and CDR2 (germline): WNHNN, SYGVQD (reference sequence). V was cut by 2 bases and J by 7 bases, with 17 bases left in between. This CDR3 spans 15 amino acids.

The gene calls are TRBV10-1 and TRBJ1-2; unclear D gene. Looked up from germline, CDR1 is WNHNN and CDR2 is SYGVQD (reference sequence). This CDR3 contains 13 residues. The germline V and J ends were trimmed by 0 bases and 4 bases, with 6 bases remaining between them. The CDR3 DNA follows: TGCGCCAGCAGTGAGTCCCAGTTCTATGGCTACACCTTC. The encoded protein is CASSESQFYGYTF.

V usage is TRBV6-8 and J usage is TRBJ2-7, with 8 bases that match TRBD1. This CDR3 has 15 amino acids. V was clipped by 6 bases and J by 3 bases; unmatched bases: 10. Per germline, CDR1 MNHGY and CDR2 SAAAGT. The CDR3 DNA sequence: TGTGCCAGCAGACACAGGGGGTTATTAAGCTACGAGCAGTACTTC. Its protein product is CASRHRGLLSYEQYF.

This clone was seen a handful of times. The chain uses TRBV6-1 and TRBJ1-5; no reliable D call. This CDR3 spans 12 amino acids. CDR1 and CDR2 from the germline V gene are MNHNS and SASEGT. V was clipped by 6 bases and J by 4 bases, with 7 bases between them. CDR3 nucleotide sequence: TGTGCCAGCAGGGAGAATAATCAGCCCCAGCATTTT. It specifies CASRENNQPQHF.

This CDR3 is CAITRGPVSTDTQYF. Written as DNA, the CDR3 is TGTGCCATAACTAGGGGGCCAGTTAGCACAGATACGCAGTATTTT. The chain has TRBV10-3 and TRBJ2-3, with 7 bases matching TRBD1. Germline CDR1 is ENHRY and CDR2 is SYGVKD. The ends lost 9 bases at V and 0 bases at J; junction bases unmatched: 9. This CDR3 comprises 15 residues.

As for this clone: One junction end does not reproduce the germline sequence, and a read error may be involved. The chain couples TRBV5-1 to TRBJ2-2; perhaps TRBD2 as D (6 bases). CDR1 is SGHRS, CDR2 YFSETQ, per germline. The CDR3 spans 15 residues. CDR3 in amino acids: CASSFSSGNTGGLFF. CDR3 nucleotides: TGCGCCAGCAGCTTCAGTTCCGGGAACACCGGGGGGCTGTTTTTT.

The chain carries TRBV4-1 and TRBJ2-7; D possibly corresponds to TRBD1 (6 bases). Per germline, CDR1 MGHRA and CDR2 YSYEKL. This CDR3 has 16 residues. Trimming took 4 bases from V and 5 from J, leaving 21 bases between them. CDR3 DNA sequence: TGCGCCAGCAGCCGGCAGGCCGACAGGACCGGCGACGAGCAGTACTTC. Protein product: CASSRQADRTGDEQYF.

The J gene is TRBJ2-3, the V gene TRBV5-1, with a possible D match to TRBD1 (6 bases). The germline V gene has CDR1 SGHRS and CDR2 YFSETQ. The V end lost 4 bases, the J end lost 3 bases, and 15 bases lay between the germline ends. The CDR3 consists of 15 residues. The DNA of the CDR3 is TGCGCCAGCAGCCTACAGGGTTTCGAGACAGATACGCAGTATTTT. It codes for CASSLQGFETDTQYF.

The chain is built from TRBV5-1 and TRBJ2-5, with no clear D. The CDR3 has 14 residues. CDR1 and CDR2 (germline): SGHRS, YFSETQ. V was clipped by 0 bases and J by 3 bases, with 9 bases between them. This chain's CDR3 is CASSLAADKETQYF. The CDR3 bases are TGCGCCAGCAGCTTGGCGGCAGACAAAGAGACCCAGTACTTC. Looking up the rest from reference TRBV5-1 and TRBJ2-5 gives the full variable domain: KAGVTQTPRYLIKTRGQQVTLSCSPISGHRSVSWYQQTPGQGLQFLFEYFSETQRNKGNFPGRFSGRQFSNSRSEMNVSTLELGDSALYLCASSLAADKETQYFGPGTRLLVL.

The chain uses TRBV7-9 and TRBJ2-5, with D possibly being TRBD2 (5 bases). CDR1 and CDR2 (germline): SEHNR, FQNEAQ (reference sequence). Trimming took 5 bases from V and 5 from J, leaving 6 bases between them. This CDR3 spans 11 amino acids. This CDR3 is CASSRGETQYF. DNA of the CDR3: TGTGCCAGCAGCCGAGGGGAGACCCAGTACTTC.

The rearrangement joins TRBV5-8 to TRBJ2-1, with 8 bases fitting TRBD1. The CDR3 loop spans 14 amino acids. The germline gives CDR1 SGHTS, CDR2 YDEGEE. The V and J ends lost 4 bases and 10 bases, in that order; junction bases with no gene match: 10. Here the CDR3 reads CASSPWTGQSEQFF. In nucleotides, the CDR3 is TGTGCCAGCAGCCCCTGGACAGGGCAAAGCGAGCAGTTCTTC. Looking up the rest from reference TRBV5-8 and TRBJ2-1 gives the full variable domain: EAGVTQSPTHLIKTRGQQATLRCSPISGHTSVYWYQQALGLGLQFLLWYDEGEERNRGNFPPRFSGRQFPNYSSELNVNALELEDSALYLCASSPWTGQSEQFFGPGTRLTVL.

This clone occurred once. The V gene is TRBV2, the J gene TRBJ2-1; D may be TRBD1 (6 bases). Germline V gene sequence: CDR1 SNHLY, CDR2 FYNNEI. The CDR3 length is 13 residues. Trimming stripped 5 bases from V and 2 bases from J, with 7 bases between. The CDR3 nucleotides are TGTGCCAGCAGTACAGGGCCCTACAATGAGCAGTTCTTC. This encodes CASSTGPYNEQFF. The full variable domain, rest sourced from reference TRBV2 and TRBJ2-1, is EPEVTQTPSHQVTQMGQEVILRCVPISNHLYFYWYRQILGQKVEFLVSFYNNEISEKSEIFDDQFSVERPDGSNFTLKIRSTKLEDSAMYFCASSTGPYNEQFFGPGTRLTVL.